This record concerns one T cell receptor beta chain sequence. Which antigen it targets is not known. One base away there is no much larger clone; base qualities are not given. From a lookup of the germline V gene (reference sequence), CDR1 and CDR2 are SEHNR and FQNEAQ. The germline V end is reduced by 6 bases and the J end by 8 bases; junction bases left unmatched: 4. The CDR3, from cysteine to phenylalanine, totals 14 residues. Of all the DNA, just the CDR3 is kept, 42 bases in frame from base 1. TCRbeta CDR3 regions were amplified from genomic DNA using the immunoSEQ Assay, a bias-controlled multiplex PCR. In the source study's methods: The number of nucleated cells in each sample was estimated by amplification of reference gene primers within the assay. To quantify the absolute abundance of each unique TCRbeta CDR3 rearrangement, sequence reads were collapsed and filtered. For each sample, productive Simpson clonality was calculated as the square root of Simpson's diversity index across productive rearrangements. The clones in this table, taken by TCRdb from immuneACCESS, are in-frame only. Not every clone is retained; where verified, under half of the shortfall comes from an unresolved V gene, and the cause of the rest is unknown. Clone size and the V and J calls come from that table; the DNA yielded D and trimming. Recorded for this sample are approximately 190,000 clones; 80% of them occurred a single time. The biggest ten clones account for about 6.3% of the sample.

This entry is derived from a study of blood T cell repertoires in COVID-19 (TCRdb year 2020). Background on the whole study: Samples from collaborators originated in the United States, Italy and Spain and spanned both the acute and convalescent phases of COVID-19. The material from the prospective study consisted of cDNA or gDNA derived from T cells, B-cell-depleted T cells, or PBMCs. Deeply sampled blood TCRbeta repertoires from subjects exposed to, actively infected with, or recovered from COVID-19 were included in the dataset. The repertoires were released in a freely available public database meant as a resource for research on the immune response to SARS-CoV-2. Samples were obtained from the ongoing ImmuneRACE study (first 160 participants) and from some 1,300 subjects provided by 6 global collaborators. A de-identified subject ID, COVID-19 status, age in years and sex were almost always included in the sample metadata. HLA class I and class II types, where available, came from metadata supplied by the sample provider rather than from assay-based typing.

Results the study describes overall, beyond this receptor: The amount of clinical and demographic metadata varied by source and participant and was provided uncurated.

Whole blood was collected in K2EDTA tubes by collaborating institutions according to the institutions' own protocols. For TCRbeta analysis, collaborators shipped samples in one of three forms: frozen whole blood, isolated PBMCs, or DNA extracted from either of those sample types. Sequenced input: peripheral blood. The rearrangement combines TRBV7-9 with TRBJ1-4, with 12 central nucleotides matching TRBD1. The receptor comes from a man between 60 and 75 years old with acute or convalescent COVID-19. In nucleotides, the sequence is TGTGCCAGCAGTCCCGGGACAGGGGGCGAAAAACTGTTTTTT. This sequence encodes CASSPGTGGEKLFF.